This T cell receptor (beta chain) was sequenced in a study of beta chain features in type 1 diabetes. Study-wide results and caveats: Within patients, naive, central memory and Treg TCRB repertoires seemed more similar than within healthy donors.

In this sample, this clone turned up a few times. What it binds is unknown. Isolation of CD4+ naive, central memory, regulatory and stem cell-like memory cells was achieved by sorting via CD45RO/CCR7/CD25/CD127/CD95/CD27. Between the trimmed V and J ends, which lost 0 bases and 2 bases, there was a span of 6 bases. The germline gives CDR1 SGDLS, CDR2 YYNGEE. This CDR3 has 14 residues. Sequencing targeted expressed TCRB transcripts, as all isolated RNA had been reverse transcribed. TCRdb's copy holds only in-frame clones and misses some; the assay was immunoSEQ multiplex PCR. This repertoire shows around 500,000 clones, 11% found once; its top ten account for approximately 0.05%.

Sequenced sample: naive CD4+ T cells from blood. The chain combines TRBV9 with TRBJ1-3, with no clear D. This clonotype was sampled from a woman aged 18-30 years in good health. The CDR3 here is CASSVDSTGNTIYF. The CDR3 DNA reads TGTGCCAGCAGCGTAGATTCGACTGGAAACACCATATATTTT.